A single TCR beta chain is shown here with its context. The antigen remains undetermined. Patient disease was locally advanced or metastatic urothelial carcinoma. Patients yielded 1 to 8 samples each, pretreatment and on-treatment. These data belong to a study of PD-L1 blockade in urothelial cancer. Across the study: Median blood clonality was around 0.08, with around 83,000 unique TCRs.

The study's findings and limits: Pretreatment peripheral blood TCR clonality that fell below the median predicted better survival among the patients studied.

Trimming left V 6 bases short and J 1 base short, with 16 bases between. The CDR3 is 15 residues long. Germline assignment: CDR1 PRHDT and CDR2 FYEKMQ (reference sequence). Assay: immunoSEQ multiplex PCR; the TCRdb copy retains only in-frame clones and omits some. This sample has about 43,000 clones, with around nine tenths found just once. V is TRBV13 and J is TRBJ2-7, with D hard to call. This clonotype was obtained from an older woman with urothelial cancer. Specimen: PBMCs, collected around atezolizumab (anti-PD-L1) treatment. Here the CDR3 reads CASRPTVTNSYEQYF. Written as DNA, the CDR3 is TGTGCCAGCAGACCCACGGTGACAAATTCCTACGAGCAGTACTTC. Looking up the rest from reference TRBV13 and TRBJ2-7 gives the full variable domain: AAGVIQSPRHLIKEKRETATLKCYPIPRHDTVYWYQQGPGQDPQFLISFYEKMQSDKGSIPDRFSAQQFSDYHSELNMSSLELGDSALYFCASRPTVTNSYEQYFGPGTRLTVT.